This TCR beta chain comes out of a study of blood T cells in healthy people across ages. The CDR3 has 18 residues. Germline CDR1 and CDR2: SGHTA and FQGNSA. Trimming cost V 5 bases and J 4 bases, with 21 bases left between them. Per-sample yields of isolated PBMCs were at least 7 million. Combining a sample-barcoded 5' primer with a J-beta primer mix, a second PCR ran for roughly 7 to 12 cycles. Each cDNA molecule, via a template-switch adaptor with 12 random nucleotides, was tagged. Any given sample supplied a minimum of 2.5 million CDR3-containing paired-end reads. TCRdb reanalysed the 5' RACE reads using MiXCR and keeps one entry per CDR3 protein. The profile shows 1.2 million to 1.5 million distinct CDR3 sequences, around 39% of them singletons.

The sequenced sample was blood. The chain recombines TRBV7-2 with TRBJ2-6; tentatively, D is TRBD1 (6 bases). This receptor was identified in a woman between 18 and 29 years old in good health. DNA of the CDR3: TGTGCCAGCAGCCGAAACAGGGTACCATCTCTGGGGGCCAACGTCCTGACTTTC. Translating it yields CASSRNRVPSLGANVLTF.